Detailed here is one T cell receptor (beta chain). The antigen it binds to is not known. No qualities accompany the bases; no much larger clone lies one base away. These data come from a study of cytomegalovirus exposure and HLA in healthy donors (dated by TCRdb to the late 2010s). Turning to the overall study: According to a later analysis, the approximately 130 validation repertoires were produced on the same platform as the 666 repertoires of the first cohort. The aim of the study was to test whether cataloging public T cell receptors could identify signatures of past pathogen exposure. To predict cytomegalovirus infection status, the study brought together high-throughput TCR immunosequencing, statistical association of individual TCRs with disease status, and machine learning. Along with the approximately 600-subject first cohort, a separate validation cohort of over 90 different subjects was used.

The receptor library was made with the immunoSEQ multiplex PCR assay. For the original study's pipeline: A statistical classification framework was built to diagnose cytomegalovirus status from the catalog of TCR beta chain sequences. TCRdb retrieved this table from immuneACCESS and kept in-frame rearrangements only. Not all clones are present; in checked studies, unresolved V genes account for under half, and no reason is known for the remainder. V, J and clone size are those of that table, while D and trimming were read from the DNA. The sample has 150,000 to 200,000 clones on record, roughly 91% of them singletons. The top ten clones comprise approximately 10% of the sample. CDR1 MDHEN and CDR2 SYDVKM are derived from the germline V gene. The CDR3, from cysteine to phenylalanine, totals 11 residues. Only CDR3 DNA is held: 33 bases, read in frame from base 1. V is shortened by 5 bases, J by 6 bases, and the region joining them spans 8 bases.

Paper-wide results and their limitations: In both the original and validation cohorts, the classifier was reported to diagnose cytomegalovirus status with high specificity and sensitivity. According to the authors, the approach could potentially be generalized to other disease states and immunological phenotypes. A total of 150 to 200 TCR beta chains were listed by the study as associated with cytomegalovirus. A few of the identified cytomegalovirus-associated TCR beta chains were confirmed in vitro to be specific for cytomegalovirus antigens. Across donors, most TCR sequences were observed very rarely, whereas some public TCRs were present in many individuals. All 120 or so repertoires were used to score co-occurrence in the validation cohort in a later analysis, because that analysis had no HLA typing for the cohort. Subsequent analysis determined that TCRs grouped into clusters in the first cohort also showed a tendency toward co-occurrence across the 120 validation repertoires, and approximately 94% of cluster scores exceeded 0.

The donors were included in the validation cohort of approximately 120 subjects, a group kept apart from the roughly 670-subject first cohort. The sample was PBMCs. The chain employs TRBV28 and TRBJ2-7; the D gene is possibly TRBD2, with 5 bases matching. This clonotype was obtained from a woman aged 18-35 years in good health and CMV-seropositive. The sequenced DNA is TGTGCCAGCAGTCCGGGGAGCGAGCAGTACTTC. The resulting protein is CASSPGSEQYF.